The sequence of this T cell receptor (beta chain) was determined in a study of blood T cells in healthy people across ages. Study results and caveats: Roughly linear declines in TCR beta diversity per million T cells occurred with age.

About this clonotype: The antigen is undetermined.

Researchers isolated at least 6.5 million PBMCs per sample. V shed 1 base and J 7 bases; nucleotides not matched to a gene: 2. Germline V lookup: CDR1 LGHDT, CDR2 YNNKEL (reference sequence). CDR3 length equals 13 residues. Sample-barcoded 5' priming and a J-beta primer mix drove a second PCR of roughly 6 to 12 cycles. Tags on each cDNA molecule came from a template-switch adaptor with 12 random nucleotides. TCRdb used MiXCR to reprocess the 5' RACE reads, holding one entry per CDR3 protein. The table records over a million distinct CDR3 sequences, 35% to 45% of them present only once. This clonotype was obtained from a woman aged 18-35 years in good health. The V gene is TRBV3-1, the J gene TRBJ2-7, with 9 bases aligning to TRBD2. Material for sequencing was blood. The CDR3 DNA sequence: TGTGCCAGCAGCCAAGGGAGCGGGAGGGAGCAGTACTTC. Residues: CASSQGSGREQYF.